The 28 T cell receptor beta chains reported below all come from one sample, sequenced in a study of CD8 T cells in Susac syndrome. An input of roughly 0.45 to 1 ug of RNA was subjected to reverse transcription using random hexamers. TCRdb re-analysed the immunoSEQ multiplex PCR reads in MiXCR, keeping a single row per CDR3 protein. The sample has some 26,000 distinct CDR3 sequences; around 95% are singletons. The sequenced sample consisted of CD8+ T cells from PBMCs. The receptor set was obtained from a human donor with Susac syndrome.

CDR3 protein: CSARIGIGTEAFF. The CDR3, as DNA: TGCAGTGCTAGAATCGGGATAGGCACTGAAGCTTTCTTT. The chain links TRBV20-1 to TRBJ1-1; unclear D gene. The V and J ends lost 2 bases and 4 bases respectively, with 11 bases between them. The CDR3 spans 13 residues. Germline-derived CDR1 and CDR2 are DFQATT and SNEGSKA (reference sequence).

The chain recombines TRBV7-9 with TRBJ1-5, with a weak D call TRBD1 (6 bases). Trimming removed 5 bases at V and 5 bases at J, with 16 bases between. The CDR3 runs to 15 residues. Looked up from germline, CDR1 is SEHNR and CDR2 is FQNEAQ (reference sequence). CDR3 amino acids: CASSTGQYDYQPQHF. The CDR3 coding sequence is TGTGCCAGCAGCACTGGACAGTACGACTATCAGCCCCAGCATTTT.

The chain joins TRBV11-3 to TRBJ2-1; TRBD2 aligns across 10 bases. V dropped 3 bases and J dropped 1; count of bases not matched to a gene: 6. The CDR3 extends over 17 amino acids. Germline assignment: CDR1 SGHNT and CDR2 YENEEA. DNA for the CDR3: TGTGCCAGCAGCTTGGCTAGCGGGGGTGCGTCCTACAATGAGCAGTTCTTC. As protein: CASSLASGGASYNEQFF.

This clonotype was counted once. This rearrangement joins TRBV7-9 to TRBJ2-7; tentative D call: TRBD2 (6 bases). This CDR3 is 13 amino acids long. Per the germline V gene, CDR1 is SEHNR and CDR2 is FQNEAQ (reference sequence). The V gene lost 6 bases and the J gene lost 4 bases, with 13 bases spanning the gap. The CDR3 region is CASRPAGRYEQYF. The CDR3 DNA follows: TGTGCCAGCAGGCCAGCAGGGAGGTACGAGCAGTACTTC. The whole variable domain, remainder taken from reference TRBV7-9 and TRBJ2-7, is DTGVSQNPRHKITKRGQNVTFRCDPISEHNRLYWYRQTLGQGPEFLTYFQNEAQLEKSRLLSDRFSAERPKGSFSTLEIQRTEQGDSAMYLCASRPAGRYEQYFGPGTRLTVT.

The chain joins TRBV30 to TRBJ2-6; TRBD1 matches at 11 bases. The CDR3 extends over 18 amino acids. Looked up from germline, CDR1 is GTSNPN and CDR2 is SVGIG (reference sequence). With V trimmed by 0 bases and J by 3 bases, 7 bases remained unmatched. The CDR3 region is CAWSVGQGAFGGANVLTF. In DNA form, the CDR3 reads TGTGCCTGGAGTGTAGGACAGGGGGCGTTCGGTGGGGCCAACGTCCTGACTTTC.

V is TRBV7-9 and J is TRBJ2-7; D is possibly TRBD1 or TRBD2 (5 bases each). Germline loops: CDR1 SEHNR, CDR2 FQNEAQ (reference sequence). The CDR3 loop spans 15 amino acids. V shed 5 bases and J shed 0 bases, with 14 bases lying between them. The CDR3 is CASSPRSGSSYEQYF. CDR3 bases: TGTGCCAGCAGCCCACGCTCAGGGAGCTCCTACGAGCAGTACTTC.

The chain has TRBV30 and TRBJ2-5; no firm D call. Germline V gene sequence: CDR1 GTSNPN, CDR2 SVGIG (reference sequence). This CDR3 has 15 amino acids. Trimming removed 0 bases from V and 2 bases from J, with 13 bases in between. CDR3 coding DNA: TGTGCCTGGAGTGTGGTGTCGGGCAGGCAAGAGACCCAGTACTTC. This encodes CAWSVVSGRQETQYF.

The rearrangement links TRBV11-2 to TRBJ2-1; 13 positions match TRBD2. V was clipped by 3 bases and J by 4 bases; unmatched bases: 12. Germline CDR1 SGHAT, CDR2 FQNNGV. CDR3 size: 19 residues. The CDR3 loop reads CASSFWSGLAGSFYNEQFF. The DNA for the CDR3 is TGTGCCAGCAGCTTTTGGTCGGGACTAGCGGGGAGCTTTTACAATGAGCAGTTCTTC.

This sequence joins TRBV7-9 and TRBJ1-6; the D gene is possibly TRBD1 (5 bases). The V end was cut by 1 base, the J end by 0 bases, with 16 bases between. Germline V gene lookup returns CDR1 SEHNR and CDR2 FQNEAQ (reference sequence). This CDR3 has 19 residues. The CDR3 bases are TGTGCCAGCAGCTTAGATTATTGGGCAGGGTCCTCCTATAATTCACCCCTCCACTTT. Translation gives CASSLDYWAGSSYNSPLHF.

This clonotype occurred a few times. The chain joins TRBV7-2 to TRBJ2-7; D is unclear. The V end lost 4 bases, the J end lost 6 bases, and 13 bases lay between the germline ends. Germline assignment: CDR1 SGHTA and CDR2 FQGNSA. The CDR3 contains 13 residues. CDR3 loop: CASSYKWASEQYF. The CDR3 DNA follows: TGTGCCAGCAGCTACAAGTGGGCGAGCGAGCAGTACTTC.

This clonotype is a singleton in its sample. The chain combines TRBV29-1 with TRBJ1-1, with D unclear. The CDR3 contains 13 residues. The ends were cut back, 1 base at V and 0 bases at J, with 6 bases in the middle. Germline loops: CDR1 SQVTM, CDR2 ANQGSEA. The CDR3 DNA reads as TGCAGCGTTGAAGGTGTCATGAACACTGAAGCTTTCTTT. As protein: CSVEGVMNTEAFF.

V and J are TRBV12-3 or TRBV12-4 and TRBJ1-6, with 10 bases that match TRBD1. V lost 7 bases and J lost 1; bases outside the gene matches: 7. The CDR3 runs to 17 residues. The CDR3 DNA sequence: TGTGCCAGCAAAATAGGACAGGGGGAATCCTATAATTCACCCCTCCACTTT. Translating it yields CASKIGQGESYNSPLHF.

This sequence joins TRBV28 and TRBJ2-5; no firm D call. The CDR3 is made up of 14 amino acids. Trimming took off 7 bases at V and 1 base at J, with 13 bases between the two ends. Germline CDR1 MDHEN, CDR2 SYDVKM. CDR3 loop: CASTTPGFQETQYF. CDR3 nucleotides: TGTGCCAGCACTACCCCCGGGTTCCAAGAGACCCAGTACTTC. The variable domain in full, with the rest retrieved from reference TRBV28 and TRBJ2-5, is DVKVTQSSRYLVKRTGEKVFLECVQDMDHENMFWYRQDPGLGLRLIYFSYDVKMKEKGDIPEGYSVSREKKERFSLILESASTNQTSMYLCASTTPGFQETQYFGPGTRLLVL.

This chain joins TRBV7-2 and TRBJ2-5, with no clear D. This CDR3 spans 15 amino acids. Looked up from germline, CDR1 is SGHTA and CDR2 is FQGNSA. The V end lost 1 base, the J end lost 1 base, and 10 bases lay between the germline ends. As DNA, the CDR3 is TGTGCCAGCAGCTTAGGAGCGCAGGTCCAAGAGACCCAGTACTTC. Translation gives CASSLGAQVQETQYF. Complete variable domain (other parts from reference TRBV7-2 and TRBJ2-5): GAGVSQSPSNKVTEKGKDVELRCDPISGHTALYWYRQSLGQGLEFLIYFQGNSAPDKSGLPSDRFSAERTGGSVSTLTIQRTQQEDSAVYLCASSLGAQVQETQYFGPGTRLLVL.

The chain has TRBV14 and TRBJ1-3; TRBD1 matches 7 bases. CDR3 size: 17 residues. Germline-derived CDR1 and CDR2 are SGHDN and FVKESK. After removal of 0 bases from V and 0 bases from J, the junction contained 5 bases not matched to a gene. CDR3 sequence: CASSQDPGTDSGNTIYF. The DNA for the CDR3 is TGTGCCAGCAGCCAAGATCCCGGGACAGACTCTGGAAACACCATATATTTT.

This clonotype has just one count. The chain carries TRBV3-1 and TRBJ1-2; D gene uncertain. The V end lost 0 bases, the J end lost 4 bases, and 12 bases lay between the germline ends. Germline lookup yields CDR1 LGHDT and CDR2 YNNKEL (reference sequence). CDR3 length: 15 residues. CDR3 loop: CASSQDLGFSYGYTF. The CDR3 DNA is TGTGCCAGCAGCCAAGATCTTGGGTTTTCCTATGGCTACACCTTC.

This chain connects TRBV29-1 to TRBJ1-1; the D gene is possibly TRBD1 (5 bases). Germline CDR1 SQVTM, CDR2 ANQGSEA. This CDR3 is built from 14 residues. Trimming left V 4 bases short and J 12 bases short, with 24 bases between. The CDR3 nucleotides are TGCAGCGTTGGTGGGGACCCCCGAACAAGGGGTACTTTCTTT. The encoded protein is CSVGGDPRTRGTFF.

This chain connects TRBV2 to TRBJ2-3; 12 bases fit TRBD2. This CDR3 spans 15 amino acids. Germline V CDR1 and CDR2: SNHLY, FYNNEI. V trimming: 6 bases; J trimming: 4 bases; junction bases outside the gene matches: 5. In DNA form, the CDR3 reads TGTGCCAGCAGACGGACTAGCGGGGCCCCAGATACGCAGTATTTT. Amino acid sequence: CASRRTSGAPDTQYF.

The chain recombines TRBV7-3 with TRBJ2-7, with TRBD1 matching over 7 bases. CDR1 is SGHTA, CDR2 FQGTGA, per germline. Germline trimming cut 0 bases from V and 2 bases from J; bases unmatched to any gene: 4. This CDR3 contains 15 residues. Here the CDR3 reads CASSLTRGTPYEQYF. The CDR3 DNA reads TGTGCCAGCAGCTTAACCAGGGGGACACCCTACGAGCAGTACTTC.

The chain uses TRBV2 and TRBJ2-7, with 11 nucleotides matching TRBD1. The length of the CDR3 is 15 residues. Germline V gives CDR1 SNHLY, CDR2 FYNNEI. Germline trimming cut 4 bases from V and 4 bases from J; bases unmatched to any gene: 6. This CDR3 is CASSGSDRGQYEQYF. CDR3 DNA sequence: TGTGCCAGCAGTGGATCGGACAGGGGGCAATACGAGCAGTACTTC. Looking up the rest from reference TRBV2 and TRBJ2-7 gives the full variable domain: EPEVTQTPSHQVTQMGQEVILRCVPISNHLYFYWYRQILGQKVEFLVSFYNNEISEKSEIFDDQFSVERPDGSNFTLKIRSTKLEDSAMYFCASSGSDRGQYEQYFGPGTRLTVT.

The chain links TRBV4-2 to TRBJ2-7, with a weak D call TRBD1 (5 bases). V was cut by 0 bases and J by 3 bases, with 6 bases left in between. In germline, CDR1 is LGHNA, CDR2 YNFKEQ. CDR3 length: 13 amino acids. The CDR3 DNA follows: TGTGCCAGCAGCCAAGATGACAGCTACGAGCAGTACTTC. Residues: CASSQDDSYEQYF.

CDR3 coding DNA: TGCAGCGCCAGACCGGGTGCCCAGCACGCCGGGGAGCTGTTTTTT. Residues: CSARPGAQHAGELFF. The V call is TRBV29-1, the J call TRBJ2-2; D gene uncertain. CDR3 length equals 15 residues. The germline V gene has CDR1 SQVTM and CDR2 ANQGSEA. Between the trimmed V and J ends, which lost 7 bases and 6 bases, there was a span of 21 bases.

This clonotype was found once. This rearrangement joins TRBV5-1 to TRBJ2-1; 9 nucleotides align to TRBD2. Germline CDR1 reads SGHRS; CDR2 reads YFSETQ. The CDR3 is made up of 15 amino acids. With 0 bases clipped from V and 3 bases from J, the junction kept 1 base outside the gene matches. CDR3 DNA: TGCGCCAGCAGCTTGGCTAGCGGGATCTACAATGAGCAGTTCTTC. It is translated as CASSLASGIYNEQFF.

This chain uses TRBV27 with TRBJ1-1; unclear D gene. This CDR3 spans 12 amino acids. Trimming took 10 bases from V and 1 from J, leaving 10 bases between them. Germline CDR1 MNHEY, CDR2 SMNVEV (reference sequence). The CDR3 region has the DNA TGTGCCACCCTAGTAGGGAACACTGAAGCTTTCTTT. Its protein product is CATLVGNTEAFF.

This clonotype was recorded a few times. The chain joins TRBV29-1 to TRBJ2-2; no clear D. The V gene's germline CDR1 is SQVTM and CDR2 ANQGSEA. Trimming pared 4 bases from V and 7 bases from J, leaving 7 bases between. The CDR3 spans 11 residues. The CDR3 bases are TGCAGCGTTGGCTGGGGCGGGGAGCTGTTTTTT. Translated, it gives CSVGWGGELFF.

V gene TRBV20-1 combines with J gene TRBJ2-7; D remains unclear. CDR1 DFQATT and CDR2 SNEGSKA come from the germline V gene (reference sequence). The CDR3 totals 12 residues. V was shortened by 1 base and J by 4 bases, with 8 bases between the two germline ends. The CDR3 sequence: CSARVGKYEQYF. CDR3 DNA sequence: TGCAGTGCTAGAGTAGGTAAATACGAGCAGTACTTC.

The rearrangement links TRBV7-2 to TRBJ1-2, with D tentatively TRBD1 (5 bases). The germline V gene has CDR1 SGHTA and CDR2 FQGNSA. V lost 3 bases and J lost 0, with 17 bases in between. The CDR3 runs to 17 residues. The CDR3 is CASSFRQGTGANYGYTF. CDR3 coding DNA: TGTGCCAGCAGCTTTAGACAAGGGACGGGAGCTAACTATGGCTACACCTTC.

The genes are TRBV12-3 or TRBV12-4 and TRBJ2-3, with D maybe TRBD2 (7 bases). The CDR3 is 15 amino acids. V lost 1 base and J lost 6, with 14 bases in between. For the CDR3, the DNA is TGTGCCAGCAGTTTAGAGGGGGGGCTGTGGGATACGCAGTATTTT. The encoded protein is CASSLEGGLWDTQYF.